This T cell receptor beta chain was sequenced for a study of CD8+ T cells in alopecia areata. Study-wide context: Twice daily, treated patients received 5 to 10 mg of oral tofacitinib.

Trimming at V came to 3 bases and at J to 1 base, leaving 1 base not matched to a gene. The germline CDR1 and CDR2 sequences are MNHEY and SVGAGI. The length of the CDR3 is 14 residues. This clone was observed a handful of times. The antigen is undetermined. cDNA reverse transcribed from extracted RNA served as the sequencing template. This table comes from immunoSEQ multiplex PCR, and its TCRdb copy is limited to in-frame clones, with some not included. The data contain 150,000 or so clones, about 51% of them singletons. General study findings and limits: Lesional scalp, notably in alopecia totalis/universalis, had clonality above that of normal scalp. Scalp samples also yield sequences from resident alphabeta T cells of normal skin.

The genes are TRBV6-5 and TRBJ2-3, with 7 bases fitting TRBD1. Sample: CD8+ T cells sorted from blood, taken at week 0. This receptor was identified in a human donor with alopecia areata. CDR3 sequence (DNA): TGTGCCAGCAGTTATGGACAGGGCACAGATACGCAGTATTTT. This encodes CASSYGQGTDTQYF.